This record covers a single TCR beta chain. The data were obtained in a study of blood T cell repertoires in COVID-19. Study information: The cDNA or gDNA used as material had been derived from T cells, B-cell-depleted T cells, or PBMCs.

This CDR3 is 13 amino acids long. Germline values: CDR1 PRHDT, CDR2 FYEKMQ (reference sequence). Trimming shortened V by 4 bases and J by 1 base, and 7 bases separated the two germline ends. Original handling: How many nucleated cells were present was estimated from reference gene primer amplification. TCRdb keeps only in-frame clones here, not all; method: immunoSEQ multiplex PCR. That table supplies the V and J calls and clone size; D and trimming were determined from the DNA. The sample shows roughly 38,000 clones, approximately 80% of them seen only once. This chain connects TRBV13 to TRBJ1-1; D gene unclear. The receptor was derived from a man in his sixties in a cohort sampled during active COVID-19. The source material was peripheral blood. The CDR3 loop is CASSSSRNTEAFF. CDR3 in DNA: TGTGCCAGCAGCTCCTCGAGGAACACTGAAGCTTTCTTT.